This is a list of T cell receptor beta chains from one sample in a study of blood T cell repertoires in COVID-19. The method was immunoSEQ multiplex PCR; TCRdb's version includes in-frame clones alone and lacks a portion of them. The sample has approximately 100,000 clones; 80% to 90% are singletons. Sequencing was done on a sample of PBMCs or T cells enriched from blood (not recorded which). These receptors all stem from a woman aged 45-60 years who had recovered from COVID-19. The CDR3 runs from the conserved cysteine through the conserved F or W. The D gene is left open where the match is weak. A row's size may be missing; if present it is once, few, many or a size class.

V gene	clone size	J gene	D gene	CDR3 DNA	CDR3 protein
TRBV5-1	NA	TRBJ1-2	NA	TGCGCCAGCAGGAGAGAAGGGGGGGGCTATGGCTACACCTTC	CASRREGGGYGYTF
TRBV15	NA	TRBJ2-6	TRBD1	TGTGCCACCGTGTCAGGGGGCTCTGGGGCCAACGTCCTGACTTTC	CATVSGGSGANVLTF
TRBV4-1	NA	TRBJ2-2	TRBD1	TGCGCCAGCAGCCAAGGGGACAGGGGCGCTTATTCATCGGGGGAGCTGTTTTTT	CASSQGDRGAYSSGELFF
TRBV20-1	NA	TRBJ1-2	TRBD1	TGCAGTGCTAACCGGGACAGTGTCTACACCTTC	CSANRDSVYTF
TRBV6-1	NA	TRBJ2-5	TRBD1	TGTGCCAGCAGTGAAGTGTCAGGGGGCGCGGAGACCCAGTACTTC	CASSEVSGGAETQYF
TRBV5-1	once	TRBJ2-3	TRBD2	TGCGCCAGCAGCTTCGCTCTAGCGGGGCCCACAGATACGCAGTATTTT	CASSFALAGPTDTQYF
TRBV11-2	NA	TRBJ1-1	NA	TGTGCCAGCAGCTTAGACGAGGGGAACACTGAAGCTTTCTTT	CASSLDEGNTEAFF
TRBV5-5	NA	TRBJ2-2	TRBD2	TGTGCCAGCAGCCCCTATCCGGGAGGCACCGGGGAGCTGTTTTTT	CASSPYPGGTGELFF
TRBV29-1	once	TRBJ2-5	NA	TGCAGCGTCAGTTTCCTCCCCGGGGAGACCCAGTACTTC	CSVSFLPGETQYF
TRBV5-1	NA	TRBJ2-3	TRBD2	TGCGCCCCCGTCCCGGGACTAGCTCCCCTTGGTGTAAATACGCAGTATTTT	CAPVPGLAPLGVNTQYF
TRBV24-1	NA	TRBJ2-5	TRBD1	TGTGCCACCAGTGGTGACAGGGGAAGTAGGGAGACCCAGTACTTC	CATSGDRGSRETQYF
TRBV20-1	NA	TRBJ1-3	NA	TGCAGTGCTAGTGACCTTTCGAGCTCTGGAAACACCATATATTTT	CSASDLSSSGNTIYF
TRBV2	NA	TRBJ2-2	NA	TGTGCCAGCAGTGAATTTCGTGTAGCGACGGGCGGGGAGCTGTTTTTT	CASSEFRVATGGELFF
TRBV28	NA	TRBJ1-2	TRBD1	TGTGCCAGCAGCACGCCCGGGACAGGAGGGTCAAACTATGGCTACACCTTC	CASSTPGTGGSNYGYTF
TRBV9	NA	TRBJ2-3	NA	TGTGCCAGCAGCGTAGCCACTGGTGATACGCAGTATTTT	CASSVATGDTQYF
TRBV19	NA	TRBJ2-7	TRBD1	TGTGCCAGTTCGGGACAGGGGAACTACGAGCAGTACTTC	CASSGQGNYEQYF
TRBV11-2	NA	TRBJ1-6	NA	TGTGCCAGCAGCTTAGGGGGGGGGAAAAATAATTCACCCCTCCACTTT	CASSLGGGKNNSPLHF
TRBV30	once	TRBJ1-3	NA	TGTGCCTGGGCCTCGAAGAGCTCTGGAAACACCATATATTTT	CAWASKSSGNTIYF
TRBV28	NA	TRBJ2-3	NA	TGTGCCAGCAGCCACAATCGGGGAGCTGTCACAGATACGCAGTATTTT	CASSHNRGAVTDTQYF
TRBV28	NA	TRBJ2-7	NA	TGTGCCAGCAGTTTAACTGTGCGCGAGCAGTACTTC	CASSLTVREQYF
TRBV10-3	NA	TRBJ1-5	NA	TGTGCCATCACAGAGGTAGAAGATCAGCCCCAGCATTTT	CAITEVEDQPQHF
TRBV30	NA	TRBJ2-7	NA	TGTGCCTGGAGCAGGGTCTCTATCGAGCAGTACTTC	CAWSRVSIEQYF
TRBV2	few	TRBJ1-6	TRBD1	TGTGCCAGCAGAGGCGGACAGGGGTCTAATAATTCACCCCTCCACTTT	CASRGGQGSNNSPLHF
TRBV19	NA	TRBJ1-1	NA	TGTGCCAGTAGTATAGATCTAGGTAGGGGGAACACTGAAGCTTTCTTT	CASSIDLGRGNTEAFF
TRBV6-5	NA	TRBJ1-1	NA	TGTGCCAGCAGTTCCCCGGAGGGGAGAGCTTTCTTT	CASSSPEGRAFF
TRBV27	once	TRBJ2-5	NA	TGTGCCAGCAGTCCCCTATACGTTGGGGGGCAAGAGACCCAGTACTTC	CASSPLYVGGQETQYF
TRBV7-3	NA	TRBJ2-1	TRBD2	TGTGCCAGCAGCTCCACTAGCGGGAGCTACAATGAGCAGTTCTTC	CASSSTSGSYNEQFF
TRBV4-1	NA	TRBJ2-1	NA	TGCGCCAGCAGCCAACCCGTGGGGAGGGAGCAGTTCTTC	CASSQPVGREQFF
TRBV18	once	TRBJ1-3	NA	TGTGCCAGCTCACCACAGGCGGACAGCAGAAACACCATATATTTT	CASSPQADSRNTIYF
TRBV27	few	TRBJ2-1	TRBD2	TGTGCCAGCAGTATATCCGGTGCTAGCGGATACAATGAGCAGTTCTTC	CASSISGASGYNEQFF
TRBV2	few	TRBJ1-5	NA	TGTGCCACCGGGACCGAAATGGGAGGGCCCCAGCATTTT	CATGTEMGGPQHF
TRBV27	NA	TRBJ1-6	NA	TGTGCCAGCAGTTTACTACAGGATAATTCACCCCTCCACTTT	CASSLLQDNSPLHF
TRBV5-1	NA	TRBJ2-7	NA	TGCGCCAGCAGCTTCGGCGGCCCGATTTCCTACGAGCAGTACTTC	CASSFGGPISYEQYF
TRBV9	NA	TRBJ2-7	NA	TGTGCCAGCAGCCTCGCGCCGACAGGTCCCTTCTACGAGCAGTACTTC	CASSLAPTGPFYEQYF
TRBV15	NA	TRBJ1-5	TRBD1	TGTGCCACCAGCAGACCCGCGACAGGGGTCGGTCAGCCCCAGCATTTT	CATSRPATGVGQPQHF
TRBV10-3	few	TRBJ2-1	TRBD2	TGTGCCATCAGTGCCGCTTTTAGCGGGAGCGTGAATGAGCAGTTCTTC	CAISAAFSGSVNEQFF
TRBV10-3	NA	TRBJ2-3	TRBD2	TGTGCCATCAGCGCCGGGACTAGCGGGGGTTCTAGCACAGATACGCAGTATTTT	CAISAGTSGGSSTDTQYF
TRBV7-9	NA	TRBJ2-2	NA	TGTGCCAGCAGAACCGGGGGCACCGGGGAGCTGTTTTTT	CASRTGGTGELFF
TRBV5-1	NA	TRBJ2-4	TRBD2	TGCGCCAGCAGCGGGGGACTAGCGGGAGCGACAAACATTCAGTACTTC	CASSGGLAGATNIQYF
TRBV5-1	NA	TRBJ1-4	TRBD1	TGCGCCAGCAGCTTGGACTTCACAGGGGCCGACGAAAAACTGTTTTTT	CASSLDFTGADEKLFF
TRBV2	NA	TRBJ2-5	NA	TGTGCCAGCAGGACAGCGCTGTCCCAGTACTTC	CASRTALSQYF
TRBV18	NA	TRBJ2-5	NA	TGTGCCAGCTCACCAGGGAGAGAGACCCAGTACTTC	CASSPGRETQYF
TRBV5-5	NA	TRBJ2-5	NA	TGTGCCAGCAGCTTGGAAAACAGCCAAGAGACCCAGTACTTC	CASSLENSQETQYF
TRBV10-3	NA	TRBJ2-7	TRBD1	TGTGCCATCAGGGGTGGGACAGATACCTACGAGCAGTACTTC	CAIRGGTDTYEQYF
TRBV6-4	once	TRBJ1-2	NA	TGTGCCAGCAGTGACTCTGGGGAGCCCCGAGCTAACTATGGCTACACCTTC	CASSDSGEPRANYGYTF
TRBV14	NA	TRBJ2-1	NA	TGTGCCAGCAGCCAGATTATCCTGAGCTCCTACAATGAGCAGTTCTTC	CASSQIILSSYNEQFF
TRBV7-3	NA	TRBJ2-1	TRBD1	TGTGCCAGCAGCCCAACCGGGACAGGAGGTAATGAGCAGTTCTTC	CASSPTGTGGNEQFF
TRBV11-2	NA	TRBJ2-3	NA	TGTGCCAGCAGCTTAGATCCTACCGGTGCAGATACGCAGTATTTT	CASSLDPTGADTQYF
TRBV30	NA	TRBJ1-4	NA	TGTGCCTGGAGACTAGGTTTGCGAGAAAAACTGTTTTTT	CAWRLGLREKLFF
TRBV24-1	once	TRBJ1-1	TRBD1	TGTGCCACCGAAGACAGGGAGAACACTGAAGCTTTCTTT	CATEDRENTEAFF